Here is one TCR beta chain with its context. Its target is not known. The entry originates in a study of radiation and T cells in renal cell carcinoma. About the research overall: Nephrectomy followed 15 Gy stereotactic body radiation by 4 weeks.

Described time point: blood 2 weeks post-SBRT. Treatment specified: 15 Gy SBRT to primary tumor, nephrectomy 4 weeks later. The patient's renal cell carcinoma had clear cell pathology. Findings of the study overall: No pretreatment tumor biopsies were available for baseline clonotypes. In blood, top tumor clones expanded by 2 weeks, shrinking by 4.

Repertoires were generated with immunoSEQ multiplex PCR, while TCRdb's copy carries only in-frame clones and drops some. The sample holds 160,000 or so clones, approximately 90% seen once. The CDR3 has 20 amino acids. Germline lookup yields CDR1 SGDLS and CDR2 YYNGEE. J was trimmed by 0 bases and V by 0 bases; bases with no gene match: 13. This rearrangement joins TRBV9 to TRBJ2-1, with TRBD1 matching 9 bases. The sequence was obtained from a woman in her forties or fifties with renal cell carcinoma. Source: blood, taken from a patient whose treatment included radiotherapy and nephrectomy. The CDR3 nucleotides are TGTGCCAGCAGCGTAGGTTCAGGACAGGGGCCTTTAAGCTCCTACAATGAGCAGTTCTTC. This encodes CASSVGSGQGPLSSYNEQFF.